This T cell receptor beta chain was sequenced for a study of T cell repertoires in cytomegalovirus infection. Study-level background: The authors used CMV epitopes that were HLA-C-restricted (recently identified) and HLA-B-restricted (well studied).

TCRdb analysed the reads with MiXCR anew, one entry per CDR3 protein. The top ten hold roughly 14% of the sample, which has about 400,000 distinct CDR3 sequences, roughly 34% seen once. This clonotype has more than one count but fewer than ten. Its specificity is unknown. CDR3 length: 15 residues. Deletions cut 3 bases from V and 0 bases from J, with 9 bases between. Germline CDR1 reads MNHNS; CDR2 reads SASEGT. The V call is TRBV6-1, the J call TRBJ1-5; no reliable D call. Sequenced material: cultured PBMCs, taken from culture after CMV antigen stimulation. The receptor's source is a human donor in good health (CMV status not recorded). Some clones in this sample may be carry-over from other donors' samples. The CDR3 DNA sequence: TGTGCCAGCAGTGATACAGCCTATAGCAATCAGCCCCAGCATTTT. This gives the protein CASSDTAYSNQPQHF.